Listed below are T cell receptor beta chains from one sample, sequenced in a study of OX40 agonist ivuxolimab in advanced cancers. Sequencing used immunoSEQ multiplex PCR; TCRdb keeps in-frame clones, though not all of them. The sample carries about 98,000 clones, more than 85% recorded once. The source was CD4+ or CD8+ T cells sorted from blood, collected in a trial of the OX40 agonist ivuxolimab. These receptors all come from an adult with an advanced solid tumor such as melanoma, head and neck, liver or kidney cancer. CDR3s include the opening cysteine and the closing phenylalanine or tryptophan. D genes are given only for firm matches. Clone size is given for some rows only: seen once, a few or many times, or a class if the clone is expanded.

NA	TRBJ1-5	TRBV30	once	TGTGCCTGGAGTCCACAATCAGCGGAGAGCAATCAGCCCCAGCATTTT	CAWSPQSAESNQPQHF
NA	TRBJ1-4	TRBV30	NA	TGTGCCTGGGGGGCAGGTACCTCCACTAATGAAAAACTGTTTTTT	CAWGAGTSTNEKLFF
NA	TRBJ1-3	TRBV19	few	TGTGCCAGTAGTCCCACAGGGACGGACACCATATATTTT	CASSPTGTDTIYF
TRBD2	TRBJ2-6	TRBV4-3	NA	TGCGCCAGCAGCCAAGATAGTTTAGCGGGGGGAGGGCTCTCTGGGGCCAACGTCCTGACTTTC	CASSQDSLAGGGLSGANVLTF
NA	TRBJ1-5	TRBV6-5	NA	TGTGCCAGCAGACTAGCAGGGCCGGATTCCACCCAGCATTTT	CASRLAGPDSTQHF
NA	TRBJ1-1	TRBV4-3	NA	TGCGCCAGCAGCCAACCGGGATTAGACACTGAAGCTTTCTTT	CASSQPGLDTEAFF
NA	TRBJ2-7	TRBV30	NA	TGTGCCTGGAGTGTAAACGGTAACTACGAGCAGTACTTC	CAWSVNGNYEQYF
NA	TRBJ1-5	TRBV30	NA	TGTGCCTGGAGTGTGACGGGAAGGGCCAATCAGCCCCAGCATTTT	CAWSVTGRANQPQHF
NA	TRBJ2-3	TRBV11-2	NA	TGTGCCAGCAGCCTCACCACAGGAGGGCAGTATTTT	CASSLTTGGQYF
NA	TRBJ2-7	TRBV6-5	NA	TGTGCCAGCAGCCTTTTTAACAGGGCGACAGGGCAGTACTTC	CASSLFNRATGQYF
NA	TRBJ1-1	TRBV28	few	TGTGCCAGCATGGGTCCGGTCACTGAAGCTTTCTTT	CASMGPVTEAFF
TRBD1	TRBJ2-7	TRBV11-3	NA	TGTGCCAGCAGCCATGACAGGGTCGGCGAGCAGTACTTC	CASSHDRVGEQYF
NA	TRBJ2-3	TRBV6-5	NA	TGTGCCAGCAGTCGATTTCACGGTGGCACAGATACGCAGTATTTT	CASSRFHGGTDTQYF
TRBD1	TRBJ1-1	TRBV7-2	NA	TGTGCCAGCAGCTTTCCTGACAGGGGGGCTTTCTTT	CASSFPDRGAFF
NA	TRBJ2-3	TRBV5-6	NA	TGTGCCAGCAGCTTGGTATCGGTCGCAGCAGATACGCAGTATTTT	CASSLVSVAADTQYF
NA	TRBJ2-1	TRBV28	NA	TGTGCCAGCATCAAACCAGGGGGGTATGAGCAGTTCTTC	CASIKPGGYEQFF
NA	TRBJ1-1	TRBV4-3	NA	TGCGCCAGCAGCCAAGATCTGGGGGGTAGGATCTCGCGGAGTGAAACTGAAGCTTTCTTT	CASSQDLGGRISRSETEAFF
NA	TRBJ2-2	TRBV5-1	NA	TGCGCCAGCAGTCGGGACTCCCCGAGGGGTTCCGGGGAGCTGTTTTTT	CASSRDSPRGSGELFF
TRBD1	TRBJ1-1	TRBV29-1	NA	TGCAGCGTTGAAGTGAGGGGGCGTGGGAACACTGAAGCTTTCTTT	CSVEVRGRGNTEAFF
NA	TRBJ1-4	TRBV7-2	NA	TGTGCCAGCAGCTCTAGGGGGGCAACTAATGAAAAACTGTTTTTT	CASSSRGATNEKLFF
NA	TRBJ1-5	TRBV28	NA	TGTGCCAGCAGCGAGGACAGCGGCGGGAGCCAGCCCCAGCATTTT	CASSEDSGGSQPQHF
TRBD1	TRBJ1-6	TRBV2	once	TGTGCCAGCAGTGAACAGGGGGAGGTTAATTCACCCCTCCACTTT	CASSEQGEVNSPLHF